These 24 T cell receptor beta chains were all obtained from the same sample, sequenced in a study of spatial heterogeneity in lung cancer. These receptors lack a known antigen. Noted time point: sample taken at primary tumor resection. Study-wide results and limits: Tumoral mutation counts were tracked by counts of expanded intratumoral alpha and beta TCRs.

TCRdb itself ran the 5' RACE reads through MiXCR, one entry per CDR3 protein. The sample carries roughly 4,400 distinct CDR3 sequences, about an eighth recorded once. Sample: lung tumor tissue, taken at surgery. Source of these receptors: a male donor with early-stage non-small cell lung cancer.

This clonotype has more than one count but fewer than ten. Since it is a stray read in a library aimed at alpha chains, this beta chain has a size that is not meaningful. The CDR3 is CASSYSASGGGEQFF. In DNA, the CDR3 is TGTGCCAGCAGTTACTCTGCTAGCGGGGGGGGTGAGCAGTTCTTC. The chain uses TRBV6-2 or TRBV6-3 and TRBJ2-1, with 12 bases matching TRBD2. V was clipped by 0 bases and J by 9 bases; unmatched bases: 3. This CDR3 spans 15 amino acids. Germline CDR1 MNHEY, CDR2 SVGEGT.

The table lists this clonotype with many counts. The library was designed around alpha chains, so this beta chain is a stray read whose abundance carries little weight. The V and J genes are TRBV20-1 and TRBJ2-1; possibly TRBD1 or TRBD2 for D (5 bases each). The CDR3 spans 15 residues. V dropped 6 bases and J dropped 7 bases, with 22 bases sitting between them. CDR1 and CDR2 (germline): DFQATT, SNEGSKA (reference sequence). CDR3 coding DNA: TGCAGTGCAAGCTGGGCCGGGACGACGGGGAATGAGCAGTTCTTC. Residues: CSASWAGTTGNEQFF.

This clonotype was picked up many times. This beta chain is an unintended read in a library built for alpha chains; its size means little. The V call is TRBV7-6, the J call TRBJ2-7, with D perhaps given as TRBD1 or TRBD2 (6 bases each). The CDR3 spans 14 residues. The germline gives CDR1 SGHVS, CDR2 FNYEAQ. With 3 bases removed from V and 6 bases from J, the gap between germline ends came to 15 bases. The CDR3 bases are TGTGCCAGCAGCTTTGGTAGGGGGGCCGGCGAGCAGTACTTC. As protein: CASSFGRGAGEQYF.

This clonotype is medium-sized within its sample. This beta chain turned up in a library designed for alpha chains; as an off-target read, its abundance says little. This chain uses TRBV5-6 with TRBJ1-5; 11 nucleotides agree with TRBD1. The CDR3 sequence is 16 residues long. With 4 bases clipped from V and 6 bases from J, the junction kept 9 bases outside the gene matches. Germline-derived CDR1 and CDR2 are SGHDT and YYEEEE. CDR3 nucleotide sequence: TGTGCCAGCAGCCCCCGTTGGACAGGGGGCCCTCAGCCCCAGCATTTT. Protein product: CASSPRWTGGPQPQHF.

With respect to this clonotype: Since the library was made to target alpha chains, this beta chain is a stray read and its abundance is not meaningful. This rearrangement joins TRBV11-2 to TRBJ2-1; 13 nucleotides align to TRBD2. The germline gives CDR1 SGHAT, CDR2 FQNNGV. The CDR3 is 16 residues long. V trimming: 6 bases; J trimming: 5 bases; junction bases outside the gene matches: 7. CDR3 sequence: CASSPTSGRANNEQFF. The CDR3 coding sequence is TGTGCCAGCAGTCCTACTAGCGGGAGGGCGAACAATGAGCAGTTCTTC. Using reference TRBV11-2 and TRBJ2-1 for the parts outside the CDR3, the full variable domain is EAGVAQSPRYKIIEKRQSVAFWCNPISGHATLYWYQQILGQGPKLLIQFQNNGVVDDSQLPKDRFSAERLKGVDSTLKIQPAKLEDSAVYLCASSPTSGRANNEQFFGPGTRLTVL.

Sample share makes this clonotype medium-sized. The library was prepared for alpha chains; this beta chain is a stray read, so its frequency means little. The chain is built from TRBV20-1 and TRBJ2-3; the D gene is possibly TRBD1 (5 bases). The CDR3 is 14 amino acids. The germline V gene encodes CDR1 DFQATT and CDR2 SNEGSKA (reference sequence). Trimming cost V 5 bases and J 2 bases, with 14 bases left between them. The CDR3 DNA sequence: TGCAGTGCTTCCAGGGTTGACCACACAGATACGCAGTATTTT. Translating gives CSASRVDHTDTQYF.

This clonotype rates as medium-sized (0.01 to 0.1%). Because this beta chain is a stray read in a library intended to capture alpha chains, its abundance should not be given much weight. This chain connects TRBV7-2 to TRBJ2-7; TRBD2 matches at 10 bases. The CDR3 sequence is 15 residues long. J lost 1 base, V lost 1 base, and 1 base had no gene match. Looked up from germline, CDR1 is SGHTA and CDR2 is FQGNSA. The CDR3 here is CASSLGLAGSYEQYF. The CDR3 DNA sequence: TGTGCCAGCAGCTTAGGACTAGCGGGTTCCTACGAGCAGTACTTC.

Remarks on this clonotype: Being one base from a much bigger clone, this may be a read error. This beta chain came through as a stray read in a library set up for alpha chains, and its size says little. The chain has TRBV29-1 and TRBJ1-1; D remains ambiguous. The germline CDR1 and CDR2 sequences are SQVTM and ANQGSEA. The CDR3 spans 15 residues. This CDR3 is CSVSVADFMNTEASF. In DNA, the CDR3 is TGCAGCGTTTCGGTGGCGGACTTCATGAACACTGAAGCTTCCTTT.

This clonotype is medium-sized within its sample. This beta chain is an off-target read within a library intended for alpha chains, so its frequency means little. The rearrangement links TRBV7-2 to TRBJ1-1; the D gene is possibly TRBD1 (5 bases). In germline, CDR1 is SGHTA, CDR2 FQGNSA. Trimming stripped 1 base from V and 3 bases from J, with 9 bases between. This CDR3 has 14 amino acids. The CDR3 loop is CASSLVGGDTEAFF. In DNA, the CDR3 is TGTGCCAGCAGCTTAGTTGGGGGTGACACTGAAGCTTTCTTT.

This clonotype showed up many times. This beta chain was picked up by a library intended for alpha chains and is off target, so its count carries little meaning. The chain employs TRBV28 and TRBJ2-1, with 10 bases fitting TRBD1. CDR3 length: 16 amino acids. Looked up from germline, CDR1 is MDHEN and CDR2 is SYDVKM. Trimming took 5 bases from V and 6 from J; bases not matched to a gene: 10. The DNA of the CDR3 is TGTGCCAGCAGTGATCCCGGGACAGGGGTCGGCAATGAGCAGTTCTTC. This translates into CASSDPGTGVGNEQFF.

This clonotype is medium-sized in the sample. This beta chain is off target for a library built for alpha chains, so its abundance means little. This chain connects TRBV12-3 or TRBV12-4 to TRBJ2-1; 14 nucleotides match TRBD2. The CDR3 sequence is 14 residues long. V trimming: 5 bases; J trimming: 12 bases; junction bases outside the gene matches: 6. The DNA for the CDR3 is TGTGCCAGCAGTCCGGGACTAGCGGGGGAAGGGCAGTTCTTC. Its translation is CASSPGLAGEGQFF.

Worth noting for this clonotype: This may stem from a read error, because a much larger clone lies one nucleotide away. A library made for alpha chains picked up this beta chain off target, so its size means little. This chain links TRBV7-9 with TRBJ2-1, with a tentative D call TRBD2 (6 bases). The CDR3 loop spans 16 amino acids. V lost 1 base and J 5 bases, leaving 15 bases between the germline ends. Per germline, CDR1 SEHNR and CDR2 FQNEAQ (reference sequence). The DNA of the CDR3 is TGTGCCAGCAGCTTAGAAGTGTCATGGGGGGACAATGAGCAGTTCTTC. This encodes CASSLEVSWGDNEQFF.

This clonotype was detected many times. Because the library targeted alpha chains, this beta chain is an off-target read whose size means little. The chain employs TRBV2 and TRBJ1-6; 7 bases align to TRBD1. Germline V lookup: CDR1 SNHLY, CDR2 FYNNEI. Germline trimming cut 8 bases from V and 7 bases from J; bases unmatched to any gene: 8. The CDR3 extends over 14 amino acids. The DNA for the CDR3 is TGTGCCAGCTGGTACGGGGGACAGAATTCACCCCTCCACTTT. Its protein is CASWYGGQNSPLHF. The whole variable domain, remainder taken from reference TRBV2 and TRBJ1-6, is EPEVTQTPSHQVTQMGQEVILRCVPISNHLYFYWYRQILGQKVEFLVSFYNNEISEKSEIFDDQFSVERPDGSNFTLKIRSTKLEDSAMYFCASWYGGQNSPLHFGNGTRLTVT.

This clonotype showed up many times. Being off target in a library aimed at alpha chains, this beta chain has a size of little meaning. The V call is TRBV7-9, the J call TRBJ2-3, with 16 bases identical to TRBD2. This CDR3 contains 17 residues. V trimming: 4 bases; J trimming: 5 bases; junction bases outside the gene matches: 6. Germline V lookup: CDR1 SEHNR, CDR2 FQNEAQ (reference sequence). CDR3 region: CASSSQGLAGGGDTQYF. The CDR3 DNA reads as TGTGCCAGCAGCTCGCAGGGACTAGCGGGAGGGGGAGATACGCAGTATTTT.

This clonotype was seen many times. In a library made to pick up alpha chains, this beta chain is a stray read with a size that means little. J is TRBJ1-4 and V is TRBV5-1, with TRBD1 matching over 7 bases. In germline, CDR1 is SGHRS, CDR2 YFSETQ. The CDR3 covers 17 residues. V dropped 0 bases and J dropped 0; count of bases not matched to a gene: 5. The CDR3 is CASSLGGGPSTNEKLFF. CDR3 in DNA: TGCGCCAGCAGCTTGGGAGGGGGCCCCTCAACTAATGAAAAACTGTTTTTT. Using reference TRBV5-1 and TRBJ1-4 for the parts outside the CDR3, the full variable domain is KAGVTQTPRYLIKTRGQQVTLSCSPISGHRSVSWYQQTPGQGLQFLFEYFSETQRNKGNFPGRFSGRQFSNSRSEMNVSTLELGDSALYLCASSLGGGPSTNEKLFFGSGTQLSVL.

This clonotype is classed as medium-sized (0.01 to 0.1%). The size of this beta chain means little, since it is a stray read in a library made for alpha chains. This chain uses TRBV20-1 with TRBJ1-2; weak D call: TRBD1 (6 bases). CDR3 length: 13 amino acids. From germline, CDR1 is DFQATT and CDR2 SNEGSKA (reference sequence). The V and J ends lost 5 bases and 4 bases respectively, with 14 bases between them. The DNA for the CDR3 is TGCAGTGCTGTCCAGGACAGCCTCTATGGCTACACCTTC. Translated: CSAVQDSLYGYTF.

This clonotype is medium-sized (0.01 to 0.1%) by share. This beta chain slipped into a library made for alpha chains as a stray read, so its size is not meaningful. This chain links TRBV28 with TRBJ2-6, with 10 bases fitting TRBD1. Germline V gene sequence: CDR1 MDHEN, CDR2 SYDVKM. Trimming removed 6 bases from V and 11 bases from J; junction bases left unmatched: 1. The CDR3 loop spans 12 amino acids. The DNA of the CDR3 is TGTGCCAGCAGGACAGGGGGCGACGTCCTGACTTTC. This gives the protein CASRTGGDVLTF.

In this sample, this clonotype is medium-sized. This beta chain was picked up by a library intended for alpha chains and is off target, so its count carries little meaning. The rearrangement uses TRBV28 and TRBJ2-3; 10 bases align to TRBD1. Germline CDR1 and CDR2: MDHEN and SYDVKM. V was pared by 5 bases and J by 3 bases, with 8 bases of the junction left unmatched. This CDR3 comprises 16 residues. CDR3: CASSQPGQGTTDTQYF. For the CDR3, the DNA is TGTGCCAGCAGTCAGCCGGGACAGGGGACGACAGATACGCAGTATTTT.

For this clonotype: The library was prepared for alpha chains; this beta chain is a stray read, so its frequency means little. V gene TRBV28 combines with J gene TRBJ2-5; 10 bases align to TRBD1. The germline CDR1 and CDR2 sequences are MDHEN and SYDVKM. The CDR3 loop spans 17 amino acids. V trimming: 6 bases; J trimming: 4 bases; junction bases outside the gene matches: 14. The CDR3 is CASSTIWDRGSTETQYF. The CDR3, as DNA: TGTGCCAGCAGCACCATATGGGACAGGGGTTCGACAGAGACCCAGTACTTC. The whole variable domain, remainder taken from reference TRBV28 and TRBJ2-5, is DVKVTQSSRYLVKRTGEKVFLECVQDMDHENMFWYRQDPGLGLRLIYFSYDVKMKEKGDIPEGYSVSREKKERFSLILESASTNQTSMYLCASSTIWDRGSTETQYFGPGTRLLVL.

At least ten counts were recorded for this clonotype. This beta chain is a stray sequence in a library constructed for alpha chains; its clone size is not meaningful. The V call is TRBV28, the J call TRBJ2-1, with 7 nucleotides matching TRBD2. CDR1 is MDHEN, CDR2 SYDVKM, per germline. Germline trimming cut 2 bases from V and 0 bases from J; bases unmatched to any gene: 4. The length of the CDR3 is 16 residues. This CDR3 is CASSLIGGSSYNEQFF. The CDR3 DNA follows: TGTGCCAGCAGTTTAATCGGCGGGAGCTCCTACAATGAGCAGTTCTTC.

In its sample, this clonotype was seen many times. Because this beta chain is a stray read in a library intended to capture alpha chains, its abundance should not be given much weight. V usage is TRBV23-1 and J usage is TRBJ1-5, with D perhaps matching TRBD1 (6 bases). TRBV23-1 is annotated as an ORF whose role is uncertain. The CDR3 has 15 residues. V was shortened by 2 bases and J by 7 bases, with 15 bases between the two germline ends. CDR3 coding DNA: TGCGCCAGCAGTCAAAAGTCGGGGGCTGGGCAGCCCCAGCATTTT. This encodes CASSQKSGAGQPQHF.

This clonotype was seen a handful of times. This beta chain was picked up by a library intended for alpha chains and is off target, so its count carries little meaning. This chain joins TRBV24-1 and TRBJ2-6, with D possibly being TRBD1 or TRBD2 (6 bases each). Per germline, CDR1 KGHDR and CDR2 SFDVKD. V was cut by 5 bases and J by 4 bases, with 11 bases left in between. This CDR3 contains 15 residues. The CDR3 DNA reads TGTGCCACCAGTGCCGGGGGCGCCGGGGCCAACGTCCTGACTTTC. Translated, it gives CATSAGGAGANVLTF.

This clonotype is labeled as medium-sized. This beta chain is off target for a library built for alpha chains, so its abundance means little. The chain employs TRBV28 and TRBJ2-5; D is unclear. Deletions cut 5 bases from V and 7 bases from J, with 8 bases between. Germline V lookup: CDR1 MDHEN, CDR2 SYDVKM. The CDR3 contains 11 residues. The CDR3 nucleotides read TGTGCCAGCAGTCCCCACAGGACCCAGTACTTC. This translates into CASSPHRTQYF. The full variable domain, with the rest looked up from reference TRBV28 and TRBJ2-5, is DVKVTQSSRYLVKRTGEKVFLECVQDMDHENMFWYRQDPGLGLRLIYFSYDVKMKEKGDIPEGYSVSREKKERFSLILESASTNQTSMYLCASSPHRTQYFGPGTRLLVL.

In its sample, this clonotype was seen many times. The size of this beta chain means little, since it is a stray read in a library made for alpha chains. The rearrangement uses TRBV6-6 and TRBJ1-6; 9 nucleotides line up with TRBD1. The CDR3 length is 17 residues. Germline V gives CDR1 MNHNY, CDR2 SVGAGI (reference sequence). The ends lost 4 bases at V and 5 bases at J; junction bases unmatched: 9. Here the CDR3 reads CASSSLRTGANNSPLHF. CDR3 bases: TGTGCCAGCAGTTCCCTACGGACAGGGGCCAATAATTCACCCCTCCACTTT.